The 27 T cell receptor beta chains given below trace back to one sample, sequenced in a study of T cells in Graves' hyperthyroidism and ophthalmopathy (dated by TCRdb to the late 2010s). The library relied on multiplex PCR. The data were produced on an Illumina HiSeq 2000. The TCR beta CDR3 regions were amplified from RNA transcripts. A first-round RT-PCR of the TCR CDR3 used the HTBI primer set with the Qiagen OneStep RT-PCR kit. TCRdb reprocessed the public reads (quality trimming at Q25 with fastp, clone calling with MiXCR) and kept in-frame beta chains. Each CDR3 protein gets just one entry, which takes the most common genes and DNA from the rows behind it. This sample comprises some 740,000 distinct CDR3 sequences, 12% to 15% of them detected only once. 9.5% to 13% of the sample comes from the top ten. Sequences were obtained from blood. All receptors derive from a woman aged 18-29 years with Graves' hyperthyroidism.

This clonotype was seen at least ten times. In nucleotides, the CDR3 is TGTGCCAGCATAGGGGACAGGGACAGCTCCTACGAGCAGTACTTC. It specifies CASIGDRDSSYEQYF. This rearrangement joins TRBV28 to TRBJ2-7; 9 bases agree with TRBD1. The CDR3 sequence is 15 residues long. CDR1 and CDR2 (germline): MDHEN, SYDVKM. Germline trimming cut 7 bases from V and 0 bases from J; bases unmatched to any gene: 7.

This clonotype was detected many times. The CDR3 reads CAWRQEWRESFF. For the CDR3, the DNA is TGTGCCTGGAGACAGGAGTGGAGGGAATCTTTCTTT. The chain recombines TRBV30 with TRBJ1-1, with D tentatively TRBD1 (5 bases). Germline lookup yields CDR1 GTSNPN and CDR2 SVGIG (reference sequence). Trimming took off 3 bases at V and 12 bases at J, with 17 bases between the two ends. The CDR3 spans 12 residues.

This clonotype appeared a few times. J is TRBJ1-6 and V is TRBV2; possibly TRBD1 for D (6 bases). Trimming cost V 5 bases and J 12 bases, with 20 bases left between them. CDR3 size: 15 residues. Germline V gene sequence: CDR1 SNHLY, CDR2 FYNNEI. CDR3 nucleotide sequence: TGTGCCAGCAGTTTGACAGGTTGGGTGGATGGACCCCTCCACTTT. It is translated as CASSLTGWVDGPLHF.

This clonotype was picked up many times. The rearrangement joins TRBV20-1 to TRBJ1-1; 9 nucleotides align to TRBD1. V lost 6 bases, J lost 3 bases, and 14 bases stayed unmatched. This CDR3 has 16 residues. CDR1 and CDR2 from the germline V gene are DFQATT and SNEGSKA (reference sequence). CDR3 sequence reads: CSAYRAQGATDTEAFF. DNA of the CDR3: TGCAGTGCCTACCGGGCACAGGGGGCAACGGACACTGAAGCTTTCTTT.

This clonotype occurred many times. V usage is TRBV15 and J usage is TRBJ2-3; 13 positions agree with TRBD2. The germline V gene has CDR1 LNHNV and CDR2 YYDKDF (reference sequence). The CDR3 length is 20 residues. The ends lost 1 base at V and 0 bases at J; junction bases unmatched: 10. The CDR3 DNA sequence: TGTGCCACCAGCAGAGCAGGACTAGCGGGAGAAGGCGGTAGCACAGATACGCAGTATTTT. It translates to CATSRAGLAGEGGSTDTQYF.

This clonotype has just a few counts. The chain has TRBV20-1 and TRBJ2-1, with 7 bases lining up with TRBD2. V gave up 5 bases and J gave up 5 bases; unmatched junction bases: 9. The CDR3 runs 14 residues. From germline, CDR1 is DFQATT and CDR2 SNEGSKA (reference sequence). In DNA form, the CDR3 reads TGCAGTGCTTTCCTAGCGGAAAAGGACAATGAGCAGTTCTTC. Translating it yields CSAFLAEKDNEQFF.

This clonotype was seen more than once but under ten times. The chain employs TRBV4-1 and TRBJ2-5; 7 bases fit TRBD2. Germline V gives CDR1 MGHRA, CDR2 YSYEKL. The CDR3 contains 18 residues. V shed 2 bases, J shed 2 bases, and the junction held 14 bases outside the gene matches. CDR3 region: CASSQKVPYAAGQETQYF. The DNA of the CDR3 is TGCGCCAGCAGCCAAAAGGTCCCCTATGCAGCGGGACAAGAGACCCAGTACTTC.

About this clonotype: A much larger clone lies one base from this, so it may be a read error. The rearrangement joins TRBV20-1 to TRBJ2-7, with D possibly being TRBD1 or TRBD2 (7 bases each). The end of the DNA fits TRBJ2-1 better, so the J call may be wrong. The CDR3 runs 13 residues. The germline V gene encodes CDR1 DFQATT and CDR2 SNEGSKA (reference sequence). The chain's CDR3 is CSARGTTRYEQFF. The CDR3 bases are TGCAGTGCCAGGGGGACTACACGCTACGAGCAGTTCTTC.

This chain links TRBV10-3 with TRBJ2-7; D tentatively fits TRBD1 or TRBD2 (5 bases each). The CDR3 runs 14 residues. V lost 5 bases and J lost 2, with 13 bases in between. Looked up from germline, CDR1 is ENHRY and CDR2 is SYGVKD. The CDR3 nucleotides read TGTGCCATCAGTTTGGGGACCAAAACCTACGAGCAGTACTTC. Protein: CAISLGTKTYEQYF.

The genes are TRBV3-1 and TRBJ2-5; 7 nucleotides align to TRBD1. This CDR3 comprises 16 residues. Germline lookup yields CDR1 LGHDT and CDR2 YNNKEL (reference sequence). V was clipped by 6 bases and J by 6 bases; unmatched bases: 16. The CDR3 sequence: CASSHNPTGSWQTQYF. CDR3 nucleotides: TGTGCCAGCAGTCACAATCCGACAGGGAGTTGGCAGACCCAGTACTTC.

This clonotype was picked up many times. V is TRBV27 and J is TRBJ2-7, with D perhaps TRBD1 or TRBD2 (5 bases each). Per germline, CDR1 MNHEY and CDR2 SMNVEV (reference sequence). Trimming pared 2 bases from V and 5 bases from J, leaving 10 bases between. The CDR3 totals 13 residues. This CDR3 reads CASSLIGTNEQYF. The CDR3 coding sequence is TGTGCCAGCAGTTTAATAGGGACCAACGAGCAGTACTTC.

V and J are TRBV19 and TRBJ2-2; D is uncertain. The CDR3 runs to 14 residues. Trimming took off 1 base at V and 4 bases at J, with 7 bases between the two ends. Germline lookup yields CDR1 LNHDA and CDR2 SQIVND (reference sequence). The CDR3 nucleotides read TGTGCCAGTAGTATAGTAGGGCTCACCGGGGAGCTGTTTTTT. This sequence encodes CASSIVGLTGELFF.

There are many counts of this clonotype. The chain is built from TRBV27 and TRBJ2-1, with 8 bases identical to TRBD2. This CDR3 contains 16 residues. Germline V CDR1 and CDR2: MNHEY, SMNVEV (reference sequence). The junction had 10 bases not matched to a gene; V was cut back by 5 bases and J by 4 bases. CDR3 sequence reads: CASSPPSGRGYNEQFF. CDR3 in DNA: TGTGCCAGCAGTCCGCCATCCGGGAGGGGGTACAATGAGCAGTTCTTC.

Regarding this clonotype: Because the CDR3's place on the DNA is in doubt, the DNA is left out and the CDR3 is given as listed by TCRdb. J is TRBJ2-6 and V is TRBV19; TRBD1 is the table's D call, not checked against the DNA. Germline V CDR1 and CDR2: LNHDA, SQIVND (reference sequence). The CDR3 is 15 amino acids in total, end residues counted. This CDR3 reads CASTSGSSGANVLTF.

This clonotype was recorded a few times. CDR3 in amino acids: CASRPGGGGETQYF. The CDR3 nucleotides read TGTGCCAGCAGACCCGGGGGGGGCGGAGAGACCCAGTACTTC. The chain couples TRBV6-2 or TRBV6-3 to TRBJ2-5; TRBD2 matches 8 bases. Trimming cost V 6 bases and J 4 bases; bases outside gene matches: 7. The CDR3 sequence is 14 residues long. Germline assignment: CDR1 MNHEY and CDR2 SVGEGT.

In its sample, this clonotype was seen many times. The chain combines TRBV11-2 with TRBJ2-5, with 9 bases aligning to TRBD2. Germline CDR1 reads SGHAT; CDR2 reads FQNNGV. The CDR3 loop spans 16 amino acids. Losses at the gene ends were 3 bases for V and 2 bases for J; bases not matched to a gene: 7. CDR3: CASSFETSGTQETQYF. In DNA form, the CDR3 reads TGTGCCAGCAGCTTCGAGACTAGCGGTACTCAAGAGACCCAGTACTTC.

This clonotype was recorded at least ten times. This rearrangement joins TRBV7-9 to TRBJ2-3; D not resolved. Germline loops: CDR1 SEHNR, CDR2 FQNEAQ (reference sequence). This CDR3 spans 15 amino acids. Deletions cut 4 bases from V and 8 bases from J, with 19 bases between. The CDR3 region is CASSSPSDPIRTQYF. The CDR3 region has the DNA TGTGCCAGCAGCTCGCCCTCAGACCCTATCCGTACGCAGTATTTT.

This clonotype has a count of ten or more. The rearrangement joins TRBV7-9 to TRBJ2-3, with D maybe TRBD2 (6 bases). The CDR3 contains 19 residues. Trimming stripped 5 bases from V and 5 bases from J, with 29 bases between. Germline V gene lookup returns CDR1 SEHNR and CDR2 FQNEAQ (reference sequence). The CDR3 sequence: CASSPPPAVLRGGIDTQYF. CDR3 DNA sequence: TGTGCCAGCAGCCCCCCCCCCGCGGTGCTCCGAGGAGGGATAGATACGCAGTATTTT.

The J gene is TRBJ1-5, the V gene TRBV7-3; TRBD1 is a possible D gene (5 bases). The CDR3 length is 19 residues. Trimming removed 2 bases at V and 0 bases at J, with 20 bases between. Germline V lookup: CDR1 SGHTA, CDR2 FQGTGA. The CDR3 coding sequence is TGTGCCAGCAGCTTAGGTGACAGTGCGACCATTAATAGCAATCAGCCCCAGCATTTT. The encoded protein is CASSLGDSATINSNQPQHF.

This clonotype was seen many times. The CDR3 region is CSAPPTGASYNEQFF. The CDR3 DNA is TGCAGTGCCCCTCCTACGGGGGCCTCCTACAATGAGCAGTTCTTC. The genes are TRBV20-1 and TRBJ2-1; perhaps D is TRBD1 or TRBD2 (6 bases each). V lost 6 bases and J 0 bases, leaving 15 bases between the germline ends. CDR3 length: 15 amino acids. Per the germline V gene, CDR1 is DFQATT and CDR2 is SNEGSKA (reference sequence).

Concerning this clonotype itself: This likely traces to a read error, being one base from a far larger clone. This rearrangement joins TRBV6-2 or TRBV6-3 to TRBJ2-7; D remains unclear. Trimming left V 4 bases short and J 2 bases short, with 6 bases between. The CDR3 has 12 amino acids. Germline CDR1 is MNHEY and CDR2 is SVGEGT. CDR3 sequence reads: CASSSQAYEQYF. Here the CDR3 DNA reads TGTGCCAGCAGTTCCCAGGCCTACGAGCAGTACTTC.

This clonotype was seen at least ten times. The chain uses TRBV30 and TRBJ2-5; 10 nucleotides agree with TRBD2. This CDR3 has 17 amino acids. V gave up 2 bases and J gave up 3 bases; unmatched junction bases: 12. Germline V gene lookup returns CDR1 GTSNPN and CDR2 SVGIG (reference sequence). DNA of the CDR3: TGTGCCTGGAGTTTCCGGTCTAGCGGGGGCCCTGAAGAGACCCAGTACTTC. Its protein product is CAWSFRSSGGPEETQYF.

This clonotype was counted many times. V usage is TRBV2 and J usage is TRBJ2-5; D gene uncertain. Per germline, CDR1 SNHLY and CDR2 FYNNEI. This CDR3 spans 15 amino acids. V was cut by 1 base and J by 2 bases, with 11 bases left in between. In DNA, the CDR3 is TGTGCCAGCAGTGAAGGCCATCCTATACAAGAGACCCAGTACTTC. Amino acid sequence: CASSEGHPIQETQYF.

The chain couples TRBV7-8 to TRBJ2-7; 13 bases are shared with TRBD2. This CDR3 is 14 amino acids long. V lost 4 bases, J lost 8 bases, and 5 bases stayed unmatched. Germline CDR1 is SGHVS and CDR2 is FQNEAQ. The CDR3 region has the DNA TGTGCCAGCAGCTCCTCCGGGACTAGCGGGAAGCAGTACTTC. Amino acid sequence: CASSSSGTSGKQYF.

This clonotype was recorded at least ten times. The genes are TRBV7-2 and TRBJ2-7; 9 bases match TRBD2. Germline CDR1 and CDR2: SGHTA and FQGNSA. The trim removed 5 bases at V and 4 bases at J, leaving 3 bases unmatched. The CDR3 totals 13 residues. CDR3 coding DNA: TGTGCCAGCAGCCCGACTAGCGGATACGAGCAGTACTTC. As protein: CASSPTSGYEQYF.

Ten or more counts support this clonotype. The chain uses TRBV7-9 and TRBJ2-3, with 15 bases fitting TRBD2. CDR1 is SEHNR, CDR2 FQNEAQ, per germline (reference sequence). J lost 2 bases, V lost 4 bases, and 7 bases had no gene match. The CDR3 has 18 residues. The CDR3 DNA reads as TGTGCCAGCAGCTCCCCGGGACTAGCGGGAGGTGTCACAGATACGCAGTATTTT. Protein product: CASSSPGLAGGVTDTQYF. Full variable domain (missing parts from reference TRBV7-9 and TRBJ2-3): DTGVSQNPRHKITKRGQNVTFRCDPISEHNRLYWYRQTLGQGPEFLTYFQNEAQLEKSRLLSDRFSAERPKGSFSTLEIQRTEQGDSAMYLCASSSPGLAGGVTDTQYFGPGTRLTVL.

The V call is TRBV19, the J call TRBJ2-1; the match to TRBD2 covers 7 bases. Trimming took 2 bases from V and 10 from J; bases not matched to a gene: 2. This CDR3 spans 12 amino acids. Looked up from germline, CDR1 is LNHDA and CDR2 is SQIVND (reference sequence). In DNA, the CDR3 is TGTGCCAGTAGTATAAGGGACTACGAGCAGTTCTTC. Its translation: CASSIRDYEQFF.